Below are 14 T cell receptor beta chains sequenced from a single sample in a study of T cell repertoires in cytomegalovirus infection. MiXCR was run by TCRdb on the reads, yielding one entry per CDR3 protein. The repertoire holds approximately 250,000 distinct CDR3 sequences, with about 7% as singletons. The sequenced sample consisted of PBMCs. These receptors all stem from a human donor in good health (CMV status not recorded). Some clones in this sample may be carry-over from other donors' samples.

The rearrangement joins TRBV12-3 or TRBV12-4 to TRBJ2-7; either TRBD1 or TRBD2 may supply D (5 bases each). V gave up 8 bases and J gave up 1 base, with 6 bases separating them. The CDR3 sequence is 11 residues long. In nucleotides, the CDR3 is TGTGCCAGCGGGGGTTCCTACGAGCAGTACTTC. This sequence encodes CASGGSYEQYF.

This clonotype was seen repeatedly, ten times or more. The chain carries TRBV29-1 and TRBJ1-1, with D hard to call. Germline V gene data show CDR1 as SQVTM and CDR2 as ANQGSEA. The CDR3 is 12 residues long. Trimming removed 2 bases from V and 7 bases from J, with 11 bases in between. The CDR3 coding sequence is TGCAGCGTTGAAAAGCGCGGAATTGAAGCTTTCTTT. Translating it yields CSVEKRGIEAFF.

This clonotype was found a few times. The chain couples TRBV3-1 to TRBJ2-1; D might be TRBD1 or TRBD2, each matching 6 bases. The CDR3 contains 16 residues. With 4 bases removed from V and 4 bases from J, the gap between germline ends came to 17 bases. CDR1 is LGHDT, CDR2 YNNKEL, per germline (reference sequence). This CDR3 reads CASSPPRGGLYNEQFF. CDR3 sequence (DNA): TGTGCCAGCAGCCCGCCAAGAGGGGGACTTTACAATGAGCAGTTCTTC.

This clonotype came up many times. J is TRBJ1-2 and V is TRBV5-1, with D perhaps TRBD1 (6 bases). The CDR3 is made up of 15 amino acids. CDR1 SGHRS and CDR2 YFSETQ come from the germline V gene. Trimming removed 3 bases at V and 4 bases at J, with 16 bases between. CDR3 residues: CASSSFQGSGYGYTF. CDR3 sequence (DNA): TGCGCCAGCAGCTCCTTTCAGGGGAGTGGCTATGGCTACACCTTC.

This clonotype appeared many times. This chain uses TRBV12-3 or TRBV12-4 with TRBJ1-5; tentative D call: TRBD1 (5 bases). The CDR3 spans 14 residues. V shed 3 bases and J shed 3 bases, with 9 bases lying between them. CDR3 sequence: CASSLGLLNQPQHF. DNA of the CDR3: TGTGCCAGCAGTTTGGGGCTGCTCAATCAGCCCCAGCATTTT.

This clonotype showed up many times. The chain links TRBV6-2 or TRBV6-3 to TRBJ2-2; no clear D. The CDR3 loop spans 13 amino acids. The V and J ends lost 5 bases and 5 bases respectively, with 9 bases between them. Looked up from germline, CDR1 is MNHEY and CDR2 is SVGEGT. The CDR3 region is CASSGRQTGELFF. Here the CDR3 DNA reads TGTGCCAGCAGTGGCAGACAAACCGGGGAGCTGTTTTTT.

The chain uses TRBV5-6 and TRBJ2-5; D may be TRBD2 (7 bases). V was pared by 4 bases and J by 2 bases, with 12 bases between. The CDR3 contains 14 residues. Germline CDR1 is SGHDT and CDR2 is YYEEEE. CDR3 nucleotides: TGTGCCAGCAGCGGGGAGGGGGGGCAAGAGACCCAGTACTTC. Its protein is CASSGEGGQETQYF.

This clonotype showed up many times. The chain couples TRBV29-1 to TRBJ2-7, with 8 bases lining up with TRBD2. J gave up 2 bases and V 4 bases, and 7 bases lay outside the gene matches. This CDR3 comprises 14 residues. Germline-derived CDR1 and CDR2 are SQVTM and ANQGSEA. The DNA of the CDR3 is TGCAGCGTTGGGGGGCAGCGGGGGACCTACGAGCAGTACTTC. This sequence encodes CSVGGQRGTYEQYF.

This clonotype has at least ten counts. The CDR3 loop reads CASSAQTQNTEAFF. Here the CDR3 DNA reads TGTGCCAGCAGCGCACAGACACAGAACACTGAAGCTTTCTTT. The rearrangement links TRBV7-9 to TRBJ1-1; D remains unclear. The CDR3 is 14 residues long. From germline, CDR1 is SEHNR and CDR2 FQNEAQ (reference sequence). V dropped 5 bases and J dropped 1 base, with 11 bases sitting between them.

This clonotype has a count of ten or more. The chain recombines TRBV20-1 with TRBJ1-4, with a weak D call TRBD1 (5 bases). Germline V lookup: CDR1 DFQATT, CDR2 SNEGSKA (reference sequence). With 5 bases removed from V and 7 bases from J, the gap between germline ends came to 14 bases. The CDR3 is 13 amino acids. The CDR3 sequence is CSAWGPGLEKLFF. The CDR3 region has the DNA TGCAGTGCTTGGGGACCGGGTCTTGAAAAACTGTTTTTT.

This clonotype was counted at least ten times. The chain employs TRBV7-2 and TRBJ1-2; a weak D match, TRBD1 (6 bases). The V and J ends lost 3 bases and 6 bases respectively, with 17 bases between them. Germline lookup yields CDR1 SGHTA and CDR2 FQGNSA. The CDR3 loop spans 15 amino acids. This CDR3 is CASSLGQTQIDGYTF. The DNA of the CDR3 is TGTGCCAGCAGCTTGGGACAAACACAGATCGATGGCTACACCTTC.

This clonotype was seen many times. At one end, the junction sequence differs from germline, possibly due to a read error. The chain links TRBV7-2 to TRBJ1-1, with D maybe TRBD1 (6 bases). Germline V gene sequence: CDR1 SGHTA, CDR2 FQGNSA. This CDR3 is built from 11 residues. The CDR3 spells CASSPTGRVIF. The DNA for the CDR3 is TGTGCCAGCAGCCCCACAGGGAGAGTTATCTTT.

This clonotype was seen at least ten times. V and J are TRBV7-2 and TRBJ2-7; no clear D gene. There are 15 residues in the CDR3. Trimming removed 0 bases at V and 6 bases at J, with 15 bases between. The V gene's germline CDR1 is SGHTA and CDR2 FQGNSA. CDR3 nucleotides: TGTGCCAGCAGCTTAGCGGGCACCGGATTCTTCGAGCAGTACTTC. This gives the protein CASSLAGTGFFEQYF.

This clonotype came up many times. The rearrangement uses TRBV7-2 and TRBJ1-1, with D maybe TRBD1 (5 bases). In germline, CDR1 is SGHTA, CDR2 FQGNSA. The CDR3 covers 14 residues. Deletions cut 3 bases from V and 1 base from J, with 9 bases between. CDR3 bases: TGTGCCAGCAGCTTTTACAGGACGAACACTGAAGCTTTCTTT. Translation gives CASSFYRTNTEAFF. Full variable domain (remainder filled in from reference TRBV7-2 and TRBJ1-1): GAGVSQSPSNKVTEKGKDVELRCDPISGHTALYWYRQSLGQGLEFLIYFQGNSAPDKSGLPSDRFSAERTGGSVSTLTIQRTQQEDSAVYLCASSFYRTNTEAFFGQGTRLTVV.